Following are 16 T cell receptor beta chains from one sample sequenced in a study of T cells expressing NK-cell markers (dated by TCRdb to 2020 to 2021). The receptor library was made with 5' RACE. Sequencing instrument: Illumina HiSeq 2000. TCRdb reprocessed the reads and lists each CDR3 protein sequence as a single entry, with no DNA. In this sample's table one finds some 600,000 distinct CDR3 sequences. The leading ten clones occupy roughly 3.6% of the sample. The sequenced material came from blood T cells: a sorted CD56 or NKG2C T cell subset, CD4+ or CD8+ T cells, or bulk PBMC T cells (not recorded which). The receptors come from a man aged 18 to 29 in good health. Donor details come from another sample of the same person, matched by shared clones.

The chain combines TRBV12-3 or TRBV12-4 with TRBJ1-1; TCRdb's D gene call, TRBD1, goes unchecked for lack of DNA. This CDR3 spans 16 amino acids. CDR3 residues: CASSLVIWGEYTEAFF.

The rearrangement uses TRBV3-1 and TRBJ1-2. The CDR3 contains 13 residues. Per germline, CDR1 LGHDT and CDR2 YNNKEL (reference sequence). The CDR3: CASSQEAFGGYTF.

The V and J genes are TRBV15 and TRBJ2-7. CDR1 is LNHNV and CDR2 is YYDKDF in the germline V gene (reference sequence). The CDR3 totals 15 residues. This CDR3 reads CATSREGQAPYEQYF.

This sequence joins TRBV11-2 and TRBJ2-1; with no DNA, the TCRdb D assignment of TRBD2 cannot be verified. The germline CDR1 and CDR2 sequences are SGHAT and FQNNGV. The CDR3 is made up of 19 amino acids. CDR3 sequence: CASSFGGLAGPLSYNEQFF.

The V and J genes are TRBV7-9 and TRBJ2-7. This CDR3 region has 15 residues. Germline V CDR1 and CDR2: SEHNR, FQNEAQ (reference sequence). CDR3 sequence: CASSLEVQDSYEQYF.

V and J are TRBV5-1 and TRBJ2-1; as DNA is missing, the TRBD2 call by TCRdb cannot be tested. Per germline, CDR1 SGHRS and CDR2 YFSETQ. The CDR3 is 15 residues long. CDR3 in amino acids: CASSLVSGIDNEQFF.

The V gene is TRBV20-1, the J gene TRBJ1-1; no DNA is available, so the TRBD1 call from TCRdb remains unchecked. The length of the CDR3 is 15 residues. Germline CDR1 and CDR2: DFQATT and SNEGSKA (reference sequence). CDR3 sequence reads: CSARERQGALTEAFF.

The chain links TRBV6-1 to TRBJ2-3; TCRdb lists TRBD1, though no DNA is available to test this call. The CDR3 runs 15 residues. Germline V gives CDR1 MNHNS, CDR2 SASEGT. CDR3 sequence: CASSESSGATDTQYF.

This chain connects TRBV15 to TRBJ2-1; TCRdb names TRBD1, which stays unverified in the absence of DNA. Germline-derived CDR1 and CDR2 are LNHNV and YYDKDF (reference sequence). The CDR3 is 14 residues long. The chain's CDR3 is CASTGGGQPDEQFF.

The V gene is TRBV24-1, the J gene TRBJ2-3; TCRdb's D call, TRBD1, is unchecked because there is no DNA. The CDR3 is 15 amino acids. Germline CDR1 is KGHDR and CDR2 is SFDVKD. CDR3 protein: CATSDPRVGTDTQYF.

The J gene is TRBJ2-1, the V gene TRBV28; TCRdb gives TRBD2 as the D gene, but with no DNA this cannot be confirmed. The CDR3 spans 14 residues. CDR1 and CDR2 (germline): MDHEN, SYDVKM. The CDR3 spells CASSVAGGPSEQFF. Complete variable domain (other parts from reference TRBV28 and TRBJ2-1): DVKVTQSSRYLVKRTGEKVFLECVQDMDHENMFWYRQDPGLGLRLIYFSYDVKMKEKGDIPEGYSVSREKKERFSLILESASTNQTSMYLCASSVAGGPSEQFFGPGTRLTVL.

The chain links TRBV5-6 to TRBJ2-2; the TCRdb D gene call, TRBD2, has no DNA to confirm it. CDR1 and CDR2 from the germline V gene are SGHDT and YYEEEE. This CDR3 is built from 16 residues. The CDR3: CASSTSGRGPTGELFF.

J is TRBJ2-1 and V is TRBV7-7; the D call of TRBD1 rests on TCRdb alone, since no DNA is present to check it. The CDR3 covers 15 residues. From germline, CDR1 is SSHAT and CDR2 FNYEAQ (reference sequence). This chain's CDR3 is CASSLGTGGWNEQFF. The complete variable domain, with remaining parts taken from reference TRBV7-7 and TRBJ2-1, reads GAGVSQSPRYKVTKRGQDVTLRCDPISSHATLYWYQQALGQGPEFLTYFNYEAQPDKSGLPSDRFSAERPEGSISTLTIQRTEQRDSAMYRCASSLGTGGWNEQFFGPGTRLTVL.

The V gene is TRBV6-1, the J gene TRBJ1-2; as DNA is missing, the TRBD1 call by TCRdb cannot be tested. The CDR3 totals 16 residues. Germline V gives CDR1 MNHNS, CDR2 SASEGT. This chain's CDR3 is CASSEGWGTQVYGYTF.

The chain has TRBV12-3 or TRBV12-4 and TRBJ1-5. The CDR3 is made up of 12 amino acids. CDR3 protein: CASSFTGQPQHF.

The J gene is TRBJ2-5, the V gene TRBV11-2; TCRdb's D gene call, TRBD2, goes unchecked for lack of DNA. This CDR3 is 18 amino acids long. Germline V gene data show CDR1 as SGHAT and CDR2 as FQNNGV. The CDR3 loop reads CASSLGISSSGPQETQYF.